This passage covers 5 T cell receptor beta chains from one sample sequenced in a study of T cell responses to AZD1222 COVID-19 vaccine. Profiled with immunoSEQ multiplex PCR; TCRdb holds only in-frame clones, not every one. Of under 60,000 clones in the sample, roughly four fifths were seen once. The source material was peripheral blood, sampled on day 0 of AZD1222 vaccination. The source of these receptors is an adult in good health.

By proportion, this clone is medium-sized. This chain joins TRBV28 and TRBJ2-1; TRBD2 matches 8 bases. Trimming at V came to 6 bases and at J to 6 bases, leaving 10 bases not matched to a gene. The CDR3 sequence is 15 residues long. Looked up from germline, CDR1 is MDHEN and CDR2 is SYDVKM. The CDR3 DNA reads as TGTGCCAGCAGCGCAATCGATGGACTAGCCAATGAGCAGTTCTTC. Its translation is CASSAIDGLANEQFF.

V gene TRBV13 combines with J gene TRBJ2-1, with 9 bases matching TRBD1. CDR3 length equals 15 residues. V shed 5 bases, J shed 9 bases, and the junction held 11 bases outside the gene matches. In germline, CDR1 is PRHDT, CDR2 FYEKMQ (reference sequence). The CDR3 region is CASSPPGQGRGEQFF. CDR3 sequence (DNA): TGTGCCAGCAGCCCTCCGGGACAGGGTCGTGGTGAGCAGTTCTTC.

The CDR3 nucleotides read TGTGCCTGGAGTGGTCCGGGTTTAGGAAATCAGCCCCAGCATTTT. Translation: CAWSGPGLGNQPQHF. This chain uses TRBV30 with TRBJ1-5; D call uncertain. Germline values: CDR1 GTSNPN, CDR2 SVGIG (reference sequence). CDR3 length: 15 amino acids. V lost 1 base and J lost 4, with 14 bases in between.

The chain couples TRBV4-1 to TRBJ1-1; perhaps TRBD1 as D (6 bases). The CDR3 is 14 amino acids. Per germline, CDR1 MGHRA and CDR2 YSYEKL. V was cut by 3 bases and J by 1 base, with 9 bases left in between. The chain's CDR3 is CASSQGHSNTEAFF. The CDR3 coding sequence is TGCGCCAGCAGCCAGGGACATTCGAACACTGAAGCTTTCTTT.

The chain joins TRBV28 to TRBJ1-3; TRBD1 aligns across 8 bases. The CDR3 runs to 16 residues. V shed 4 bases, J shed 2 bases, and the junction held 7 bases outside the gene matches. Germline V CDR1 and CDR2: MDHEN, SYDVKM. The CDR3 sequence is CASSSPGTGTGNTIYF. The CDR3 coding sequence is TGTGCCAGCAGTTCCCCCGGGACAGGTACTGGAAACACCATATATTTT.